This section outlines one T cell receptor (beta chain) sequence together with its context. Its antigen is still unknown. The source of the sample is a study of Graves' ophthalmopathy and Graves' hyperthyroidism. There are 15 residues in the CDR3. V trimming: 5 bases; J trimming: 4 bases; junction bases outside the gene matches: 10. CDR1 SGHDN and CDR2 FVKESK come from the germline V gene. General study points: Blood also carried most expanded thyroid clonotypes exceeding 0.001 frequency.

The TCR beta CDR3 regions underwent amplification from RNA transcripts. An initial RT-PCR round employing HTBI primers preceded a second-round multiplex PCR. TCRdb redid the calling of the multiplex PCR reads with MiXCR, one entry per CDR3 protein. This sample carries almost 750,000 distinct CDR3 sequences, 35% to 50% of them seen once, and the ten largest clones take 44%. The V and J genes are TRBV14 and TRBJ2-5, with TRBD2 matching over 7 bases. The sequence came from an adult man with Graves' ophthalmopathy. The sequencing input was peripheral blood. The CDR3 DNA reads TGTGCCAGCAGCGTTGGCGGACTAGTGGCAGAGACCCAGTACTTC. This gives the protein CASSVGGLVAETQYF.